These 21 T cell receptor beta chains were sequenced from one sample in a study of CD8+ T cells in alopecia areata. Once RNA had been extracted, it was reverse transcribed into cDNA to act as the sequencing template. Method: immunoSEQ multiplex PCR; TCRdb's copy keeps in-frame clones and lacks some. The table shows about 190,000 clones, with 50% to 60% occurring only once. The sample was CD4+ T cells sorted from blood, taken at week 0. These receptor sequences come from a human donor with alopecia areata.

The table lists this clone with a count of one. The gene calls are TRBV7-2 and TRBJ1-1; possibly TRBD1 for D (6 bases). Germline loops: CDR1 SGHTA, CDR2 FQGNSA. The V end was cut by 5 bases, the J end by 6 bases, with 16 bases between. This CDR3 is built from 14 residues. The CDR3 protein is CASSIKGGQAEAFF. The CDR3 bases are TGTGCCAGCAGCATAAAAGGGGGGCAAGCTGAAGCTTTCTTT.

The rearrangement links TRBV30 to TRBJ2-3; 9 nucleotides align to TRBD2. V gave up 4 bases and J gave up 0 bases; unmatched junction bases: 8. This CDR3 is 16 amino acids long. Germline-derived CDR1 and CDR2 are GTSNPN and SVGIG (reference sequence). In DNA form, the CDR3 reads TGTGCCTGGAACCTCCTAGCGGGATCGAGCACAGATACGCAGTATTTT. It codes for CAWNLLAGSSTDTQYF.

This clone was found a few times. V is TRBV5-1 and J is TRBJ1-2; TRBD1 agrees at 8 bases. Trimming at V came to 2 bases and at J to 8 bases, leaving 8 bases not matched to a gene. The CDR3 covers 14 residues. The germline gives CDR1 SGHRS, CDR2 YFSETQ. CDR3: CASSLSATGVGYTF. CDR3 bases: TGCGCCAGCAGCTTAAGTGCGACAGGGGTCGGCTACACCTTC.

Of note for this clone: Other DNA sequences of this sample code for an identical CDR3. The chain employs TRBV6-5 and TRBJ2-5; no clear D. The CDR3 loop spans 12 amino acids. CDR1 is MNHEY, CDR2 SVGAGI, per germline. Trimming took off 0 bases at V and 5 bases at J, with 4 bases between the two ends. The CDR3 region is CASSYSRETQYF. The CDR3 bases are TGTGCCAGCAGTTACTCTAGGGAGACCCAGTACTTC.

CDR3 nucleotide sequence: TGTGCCAGCAGGACCTGGGACAGGAGCTCCTACGAGCAGTACTTC. Its protein product is CASRTWDRSSYEQYF. The gene calls are TRBV6-5 and TRBJ2-7, with 8 positions matching TRBD1. V was clipped by 6 bases and J by 0 bases; unmatched bases: 7. This CDR3 has 15 amino acids. The germline gives CDR1 MNHEY, CDR2 SVGAGI.

This chain joins TRBV11-2 and TRBJ2-5, with a tentative D call TRBD1 (6 bases). Trimming stripped 1 base from V and 2 bases from J, with 11 bases between. The CDR3 covers 15 residues. Germline CDR1 SGHAT, CDR2 FQNNGV. The CDR3: CASSLVGGRQETQYF. The DNA of the CDR3 is TGTGCCAGCAGCTTAGTAGGGGGTCGGCAAGAGACCCAGTACTTC.

The chain recombines TRBV29-1 with TRBJ1-3, with D possibly being TRBD1 (6 bases). Trimming left V 6 bases short and J 8 bases short, with 14 bases between. Germline V gives CDR1 SQVTM, CDR2 ANQGSEA. The CDR3 runs to 12 residues. The CDR3 nucleotides are TGCAGCGTCTCAGGCTACAGGGACACCATATATTTT. It encodes CSVSGYRDTIYF.

This clone was detected a few times. The chain combines TRBV29-1 with TRBJ1-1; possibly TRBD1 for D (5 bases). The CDR3 totals 17 residues. Trimming removed 7 bases from V and 2 bases from J, with 26 bases in between. Germline V CDR1 and CDR2: SQVTM, ANQGSEA. The CDR3 reads CSAKQGRGFNLNTEAFF. The CDR3 region has the DNA TGCAGCGCAAAGCAGGGTCGGGGTTTCAACCTAAACACTGAAGCTTTCTTT.

The genes are TRBV29-1 and TRBJ2-4, with 7 positions matching TRBD1. This CDR3 comprises 13 residues. V dropped 4 bases and J dropped 8; count of bases not matched to a gene: 8. Germline V gene data show CDR1 as SQVTM and CDR2 as ANQGSEA. DNA of the CDR3: TGCAGCGTTGGGGAAGGGGGCGCGGACATTCAGTACTTC. It codes for CSVGEGGADIQYF.

This clone was seen just once. V usage is TRBV14 and J usage is TRBJ2-7; TRBD1 aligns across 7 bases. This CDR3 contains 14 residues. The V gene's germline CDR1 is SGHDN and CDR2 FVKESK. The V segment lost 4 bases and the J segment 7 bases; nucleotides outside the gene matches: 10. CDR3 region: CASSPPGQRREQYF. The CDR3 DNA follows: TGTGCCAGCAGCCCGCCGGGACAGAGGAGGGAGCAGTACTTC.

This clone showed up just a few times. V gene TRBV29-1 combines with J gene TRBJ2-7; the D gene is possibly TRBD2 (6 bases). The CDR3 covers 13 residues. Trimming removed 5 bases at V and 4 bases at J, with 15 bases between. Germline V gene data show CDR1 as SQVTM and CDR2 as ANQGSEA. The CDR3 bases are TGCAGCGTTAAAAGTAGCGGCCAATACGAGCAGTACTTC. Protein sequence: CSVKSSGQYEQYF.

This chain joins TRBV5-8 and TRBJ2-3, with D possibly being TRBD2 (6 bases). CDR1 is SGHTS, CDR2 YDEGEE, per germline. The length of the CDR3 is 16 residues. V was cut by 1 base and J by 6 bases, with 18 bases left in between. CDR3 bases: TGTGCCAGCAGCTTGCGTTTGGATTCCCGGGGGGATACGCAGTATTTT. Its translation: CASSLRLDSRGDTQYF.

The chain employs TRBV7-9 and TRBJ1-2, with a weak D call TRBD1 (6 bases). This CDR3 has 16 residues. V was trimmed by 4 bases and J by 0 bases, leaving 15 bases between them. CDR1 and CDR2 (germline): SEHNR, FQNEAQ (reference sequence). The CDR3 sequence: CASSYQGGLPNYGYTF. The CDR3 DNA is TGTGCCAGCAGCTACCAAGGGGGACTCCCTAACTATGGCTACACCTTC.

This clone was seen more than once but under ten times. The rearrangement uses TRBV18 and TRBJ2-2; D gene unclear. Germline loops: CDR1 KGHSH, CDR2 LQKENI. Trimming cost V 4 bases and J 5 bases, with 5 bases left between them. The CDR3 totals 12 residues. The CDR3 DNA sequence: TGTGCCAGCTCACTTAGGACCGGGGAGCTGTTTTTT. Its protein is CASSLRTGELFF.

The chain combines TRBV4-2 with TRBJ1-4; 8 nucleotides match TRBD1. The CDR3 contains 14 residues. Germline CDR1 reads LGHNA; CDR2 reads YNFKEQ. With 6 bases clipped from V and 5 bases from J, the junction kept 5 bases outside the gene matches. CDR3 in DNA: TGTGCCAGCAGTCACCGGGACAGGAATGAAAAACTGTTTTTT. Translated: CASSHRDRNEKLFF.

Note on this clone: The same CDR3 is also encoded by other DNA sequences in this sample. The rearrangement uses TRBV29-1 and TRBJ1-2; TRBD1 matches 11 bases. V lost 6 bases, J lost 5 bases, and 5 bases stayed unmatched. CDR3 length: 13 residues. Looked up from germline, CDR1 is SQVTM and CDR2 is ANQGSEA. The CDR3 bases are TGCAGCGTCTCGGGACAGGGGGGGTATGGCTACACCTTC. Translating gives CSVSGQGGYGYTF. The whole variable domain, filled in from reference TRBV29-1 and TRBJ1-2, reads SAVISQKPSRDICQRGTSLTIQCQVDSQVTMMFWYRQQPGQSLTLIATANQGSEATYESGFVIDKFPISRPNLTFSTLTVSNMSPEDSSIYLCSVSGQGGYGYTFGSGTRLTVV.

This clone was recorded once. The V call is TRBV4-2, the J call TRBJ1-2; TRBD1 matches at 7 bases. From germline, CDR1 is LGHNA and CDR2 YNFKEQ. The CDR3 spans 15 residues. V was pared by 0 bases and J by 2 bases, with 3 bases of the junction left unmatched. For the CDR3, the DNA is TGTGCCAGCAGCCAAGAGGGACAGATAAACTATGGCTACACCTTC. Amino acid sequence: CASSQEGQINYGYTF.

The CDR3 nucleotides read TGTGCTACTTACAGGGGGTCCGATACGCAGTATTTT. It translates to CATYRGSDTQYF. V is TRBV12-5 and J is TRBJ2-3; 8 bases fit TRBD1. The CDR3 runs 12 residues. Germline V gives CDR1 LGHNT, CDR2 FRNRAP. The trim removed 10 bases at V and 6 bases at J, leaving 6 bases unmatched.

This clone was counted only a few times. The J gene is TRBJ1-2, the V gene TRBV4-1, with TRBD1 matching 12 bases. Germline CDR1 is MGHRA and CDR2 is YSYEKL. The CDR3 extends over 15 amino acids. V was clipped by 6 bases and J by 3 bases; unmatched bases: 5. This CDR3 is CASRTGTGGDYGYTF. The CDR3 coding sequence is TGCGCCAGCAGAACCGGGACAGGGGGCGACTATGGCTACACCTTC.

The chain carries TRBV29-1 and TRBJ1-1, with D maybe TRBD1 (6 bases). Trimming took 7 bases from V and 1 from J, leaving 10 bases between them. Germline CDR1 reads SQVTM; CDR2 reads ANQGSEA. This CDR3 has 12 residues. In DNA form, the CDR3 reads TGCAGCGCCAGGGGACCGAACACTGAAGCTTTCTTT. It yields the protein CSARGPNTEAFF.

This clone was seen a handful of times. The CDR3 nucleotides are TGTGCCAGCAGTTCCTCAGGGGGGGCCATGAACACTGAAGCTTTCTTT. Its protein is CASSSSGGAMNTEAFF. This chain links TRBV2 with TRBJ1-1; 7 bases fit TRBD1. The CDR3 runs 16 residues. Germline V CDR1 and CDR2: SNHLY, FYNNEI. The junction had 9 bases not matched to a gene; V was cut back by 5 bases and J by 0 bases.